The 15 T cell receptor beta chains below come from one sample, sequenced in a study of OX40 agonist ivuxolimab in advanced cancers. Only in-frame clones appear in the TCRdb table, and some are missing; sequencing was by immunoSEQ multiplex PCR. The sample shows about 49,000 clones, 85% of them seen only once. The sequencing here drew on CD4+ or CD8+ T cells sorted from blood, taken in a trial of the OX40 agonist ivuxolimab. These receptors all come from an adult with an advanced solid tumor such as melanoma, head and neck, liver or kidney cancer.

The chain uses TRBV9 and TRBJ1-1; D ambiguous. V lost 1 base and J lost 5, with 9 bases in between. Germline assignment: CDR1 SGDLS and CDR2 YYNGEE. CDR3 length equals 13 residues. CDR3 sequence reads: CASSVFEDTEAFF. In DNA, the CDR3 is TGTGCCAGCAGCGTATTTGAAGATACTGAAGCTTTCTTT.

CDR3 residues: CASSVEDRGWETQYF. The DNA for the CDR3 is TGTGCCAGCAGCGTAGAGGACCGCGGGTGGGAGACCCAGTACTTC. The chain uses TRBV11-1 and TRBJ2-5; possibly TRBD2 for D (5 bases). The germline V gene encodes CDR1 SGHAT and CDR2 FQDESV (reference sequence). Trimming removed 5 bases at V and 5 bases at J, with 18 bases between. The CDR3 sequence is 15 residues long.

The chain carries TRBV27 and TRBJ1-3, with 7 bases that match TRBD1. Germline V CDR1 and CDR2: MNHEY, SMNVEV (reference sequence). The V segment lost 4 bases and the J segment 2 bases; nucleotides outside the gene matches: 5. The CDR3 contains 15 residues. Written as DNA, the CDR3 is TGTGCCAGCAGTTCAGGGGGGCCCCCTGGAAACACCATATATTTT. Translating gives CASSSGGPPGNTIYF.

DNA of the CDR3: TGTGCCAGCAGTTTGGCAACAGGGGAGCAGTACTTC. This gives the protein CASSLATGEQYF. The V call is TRBV27, the J call TRBJ2-7; a weak D match, TRBD1 (6 bases). The germline V and J ends were trimmed by 3 bases and 7 bases, with 10 bases remaining between them. Germline V gene lookup returns CDR1 MNHEY and CDR2 SMNVEV (reference sequence). This CDR3 spans 12 amino acids.

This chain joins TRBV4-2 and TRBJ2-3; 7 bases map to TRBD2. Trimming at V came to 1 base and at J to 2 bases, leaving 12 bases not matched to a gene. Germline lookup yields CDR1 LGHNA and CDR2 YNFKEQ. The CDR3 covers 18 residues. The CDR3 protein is CASSQVRLERGPTDTQYF. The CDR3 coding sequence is TGTGCCAGCAGCCAAGTCCGTCTAGAGCGGGGACCCACAGATACGCAGTATTTT.

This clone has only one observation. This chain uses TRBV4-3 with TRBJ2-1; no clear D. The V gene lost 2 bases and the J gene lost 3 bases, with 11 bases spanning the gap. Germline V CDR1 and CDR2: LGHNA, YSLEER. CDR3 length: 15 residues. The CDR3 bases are TGCGCCAGCAGCCAAATTCGGTCTTTCTACAATGAGCAGTTCTTC. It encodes CASSQIRSFYNEQFF.

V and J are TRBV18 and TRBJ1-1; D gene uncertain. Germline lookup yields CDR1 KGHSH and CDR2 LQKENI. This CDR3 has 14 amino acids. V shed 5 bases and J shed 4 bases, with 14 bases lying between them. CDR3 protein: CASSSPRSATEAFF. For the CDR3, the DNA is TGTGCCAGCTCATCCCCACGGAGTGCCACTGAAGCTTTCTTT.

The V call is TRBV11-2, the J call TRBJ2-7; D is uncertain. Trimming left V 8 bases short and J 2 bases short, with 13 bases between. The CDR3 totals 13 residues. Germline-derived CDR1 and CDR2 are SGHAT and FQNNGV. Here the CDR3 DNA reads TGTGCCAGCGTAGGCCGTAGGACCTACGAGCAGTACTTC. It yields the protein CASVGRRTYEQYF.

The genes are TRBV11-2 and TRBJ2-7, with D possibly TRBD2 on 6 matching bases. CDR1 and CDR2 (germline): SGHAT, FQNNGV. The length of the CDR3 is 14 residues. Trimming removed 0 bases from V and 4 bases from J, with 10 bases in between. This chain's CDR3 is CASSLERGWYEQYF. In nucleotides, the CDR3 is TGTGCCAGCAGCTTAGAACGGGGGTGGTACGAGCAGTACTTC.

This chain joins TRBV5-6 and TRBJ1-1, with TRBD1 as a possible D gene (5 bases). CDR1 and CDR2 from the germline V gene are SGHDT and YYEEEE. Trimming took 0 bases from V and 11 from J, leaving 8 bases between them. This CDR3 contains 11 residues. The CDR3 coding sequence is TGTGCCAGCAGCTTGGCAGGGTTGGCTTTCTTT. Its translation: CASSLAGLAFF.

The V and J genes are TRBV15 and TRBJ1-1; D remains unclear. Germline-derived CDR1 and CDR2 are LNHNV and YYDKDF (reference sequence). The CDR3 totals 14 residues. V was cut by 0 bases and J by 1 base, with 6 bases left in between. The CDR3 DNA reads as TGTGCCACCAGCAGAGAGAGCGGGAACACTGAAGCTTTCTTT. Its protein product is CATSRESGNTEAFF.

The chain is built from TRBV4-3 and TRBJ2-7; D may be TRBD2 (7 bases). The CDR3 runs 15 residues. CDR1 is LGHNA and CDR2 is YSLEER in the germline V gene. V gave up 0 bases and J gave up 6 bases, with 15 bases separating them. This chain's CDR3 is CASSQDPPGGAEQYF. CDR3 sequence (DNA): TGCGCCAGCAGCCAAGACCCGCCTGGGGGGGCCGAGCAGTACTTC.

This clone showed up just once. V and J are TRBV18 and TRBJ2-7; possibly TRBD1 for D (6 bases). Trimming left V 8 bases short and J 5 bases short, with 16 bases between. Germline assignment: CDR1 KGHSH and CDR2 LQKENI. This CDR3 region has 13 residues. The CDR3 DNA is TGTGCCAGCACCAATGGAAGGGGGAACGAGCAGTACGTC. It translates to CASTNGRGNEQYV.

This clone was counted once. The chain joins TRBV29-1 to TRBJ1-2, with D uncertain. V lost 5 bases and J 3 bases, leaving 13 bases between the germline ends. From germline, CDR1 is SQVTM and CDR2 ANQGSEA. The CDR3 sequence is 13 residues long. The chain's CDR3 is CSVREGKDYGYTF. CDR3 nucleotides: TGCAGCGTTCGGGAGGGTAAGGACTATGGCTACACCTTC.

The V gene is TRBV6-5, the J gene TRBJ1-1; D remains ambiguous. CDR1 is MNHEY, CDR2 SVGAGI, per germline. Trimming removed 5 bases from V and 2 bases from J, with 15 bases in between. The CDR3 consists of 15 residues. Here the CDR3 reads CASSPIQRANTEAFF. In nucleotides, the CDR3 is TGTGCCAGCAGTCCGATACAGCGGGCTAACACTGAAGCTTTCTTT.